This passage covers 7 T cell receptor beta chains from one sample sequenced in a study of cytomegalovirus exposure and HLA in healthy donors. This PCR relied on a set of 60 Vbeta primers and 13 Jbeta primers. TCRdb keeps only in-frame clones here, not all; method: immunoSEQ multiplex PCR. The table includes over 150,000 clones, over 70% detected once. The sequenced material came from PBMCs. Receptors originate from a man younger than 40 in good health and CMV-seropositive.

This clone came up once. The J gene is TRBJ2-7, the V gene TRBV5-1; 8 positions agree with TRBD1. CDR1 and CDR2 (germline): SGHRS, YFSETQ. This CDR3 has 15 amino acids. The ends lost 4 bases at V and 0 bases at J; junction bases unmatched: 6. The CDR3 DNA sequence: TGCGCCAGCAGCAACGGACAGGGAGACTCCTACGAGCAGTACTTC. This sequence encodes CASSNGQGDSYEQYF.

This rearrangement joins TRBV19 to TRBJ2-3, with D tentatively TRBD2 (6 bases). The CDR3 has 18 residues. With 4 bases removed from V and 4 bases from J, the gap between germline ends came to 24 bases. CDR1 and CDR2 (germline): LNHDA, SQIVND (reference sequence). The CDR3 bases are TGTGCCAGTAGTACCAATCTAGGGGAGGACTACCTTGCAGATACGCAGTATTTT. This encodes CASSTNLGEDYLADTQYF.

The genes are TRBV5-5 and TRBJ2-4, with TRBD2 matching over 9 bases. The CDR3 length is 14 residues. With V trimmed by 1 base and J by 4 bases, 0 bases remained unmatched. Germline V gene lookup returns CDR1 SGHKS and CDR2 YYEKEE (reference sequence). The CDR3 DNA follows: TGTGCCAGCAGCTTGACTAGCGGGAAAAACATTCAGTACTTC. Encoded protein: CASSLTSGKNIQYF.

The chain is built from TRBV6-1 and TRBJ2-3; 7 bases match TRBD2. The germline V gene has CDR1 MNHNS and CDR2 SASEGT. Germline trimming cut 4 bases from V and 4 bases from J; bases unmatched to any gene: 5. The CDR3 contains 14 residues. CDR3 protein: CASSAAGRADTQYF. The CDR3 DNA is TGTGCCAGCAGTGCGGCAGGGAGGGCAGATACGCAGTATTTT.

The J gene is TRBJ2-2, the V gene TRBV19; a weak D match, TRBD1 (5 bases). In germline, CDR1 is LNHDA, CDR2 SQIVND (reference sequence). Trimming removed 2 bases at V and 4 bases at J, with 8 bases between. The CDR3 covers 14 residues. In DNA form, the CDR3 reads TGTGCCAGTAGTATACAAGGGGCCACCGGGGAGCTGTTTTTT. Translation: CASSIQGATGELFF.

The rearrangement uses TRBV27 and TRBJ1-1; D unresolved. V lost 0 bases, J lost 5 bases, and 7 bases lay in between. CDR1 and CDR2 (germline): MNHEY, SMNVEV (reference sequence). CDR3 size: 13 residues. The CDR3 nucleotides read TGTGCCAGCAGTTTATCGAGGAGTACTGAAGCTTTCTTT. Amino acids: CASSLSRSTEAFF.

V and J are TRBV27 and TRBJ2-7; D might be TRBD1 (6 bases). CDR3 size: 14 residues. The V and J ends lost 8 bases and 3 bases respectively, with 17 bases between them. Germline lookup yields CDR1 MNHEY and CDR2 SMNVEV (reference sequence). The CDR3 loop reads CASALQGYRYEQYF. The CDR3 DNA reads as TGTGCCAGCGCTCTACAGGGTTATCGCTACGAGCAGTACTTC.